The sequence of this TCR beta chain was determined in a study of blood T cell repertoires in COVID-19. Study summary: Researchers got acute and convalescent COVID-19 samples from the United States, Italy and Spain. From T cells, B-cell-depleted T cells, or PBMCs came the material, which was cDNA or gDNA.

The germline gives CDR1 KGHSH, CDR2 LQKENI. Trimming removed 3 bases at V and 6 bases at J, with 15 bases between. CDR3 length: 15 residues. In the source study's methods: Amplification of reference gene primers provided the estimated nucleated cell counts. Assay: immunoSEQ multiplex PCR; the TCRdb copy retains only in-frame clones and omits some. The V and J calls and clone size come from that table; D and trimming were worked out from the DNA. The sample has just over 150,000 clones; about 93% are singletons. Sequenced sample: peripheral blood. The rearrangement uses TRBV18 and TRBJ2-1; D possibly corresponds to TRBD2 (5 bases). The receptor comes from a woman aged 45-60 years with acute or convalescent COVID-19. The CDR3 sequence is CASSPGPGSSNEQFF. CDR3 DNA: TGTGCCAGCTCACCCGGACCGGGGTCGAGCAATGAGCAGTTCTTC.